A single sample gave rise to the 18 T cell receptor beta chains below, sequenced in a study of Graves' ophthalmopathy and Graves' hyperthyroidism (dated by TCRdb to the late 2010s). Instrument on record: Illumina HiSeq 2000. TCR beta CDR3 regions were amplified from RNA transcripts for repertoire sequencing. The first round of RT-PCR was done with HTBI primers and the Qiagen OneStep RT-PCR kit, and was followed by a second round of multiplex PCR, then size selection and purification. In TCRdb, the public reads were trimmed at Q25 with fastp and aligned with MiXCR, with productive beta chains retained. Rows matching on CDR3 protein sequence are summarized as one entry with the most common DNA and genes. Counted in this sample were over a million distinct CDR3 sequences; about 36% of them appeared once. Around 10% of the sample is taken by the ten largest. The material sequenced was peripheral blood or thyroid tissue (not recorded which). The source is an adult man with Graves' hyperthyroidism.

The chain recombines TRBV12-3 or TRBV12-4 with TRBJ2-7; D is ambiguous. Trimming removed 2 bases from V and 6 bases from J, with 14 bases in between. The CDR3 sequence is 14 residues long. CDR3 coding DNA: TGTGCCAGCAGTTTAACCGACACCTCTTTCGAGCAGTACTTC. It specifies CASSLTDTSFEQYF.

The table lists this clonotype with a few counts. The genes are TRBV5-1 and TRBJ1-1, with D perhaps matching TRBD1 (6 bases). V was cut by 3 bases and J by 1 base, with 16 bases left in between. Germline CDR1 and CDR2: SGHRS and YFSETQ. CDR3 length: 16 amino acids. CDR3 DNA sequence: TGCGCCAGCAGCTGGCGCCAGGGGTTGGGGAACACTGAAGCTTTCTTT. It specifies CASSWRQGLGNTEAFF.

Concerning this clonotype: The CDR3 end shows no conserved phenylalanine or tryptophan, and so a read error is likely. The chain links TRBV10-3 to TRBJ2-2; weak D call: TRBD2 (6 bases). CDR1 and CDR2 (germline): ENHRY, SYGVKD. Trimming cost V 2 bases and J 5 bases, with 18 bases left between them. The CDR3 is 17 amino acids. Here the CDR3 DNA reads TGTGCCATCAGTGAGGCTGGACATACCAGCGGGACCGGGGAGCTGTTTTCT. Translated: CAISEAGHTSGTGELFS.

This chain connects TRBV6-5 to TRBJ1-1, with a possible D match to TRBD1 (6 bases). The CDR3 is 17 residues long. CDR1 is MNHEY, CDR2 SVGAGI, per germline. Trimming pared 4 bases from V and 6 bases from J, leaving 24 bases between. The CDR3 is CASSLARMGQGFSEAFF. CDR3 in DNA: TGTGCCAGCAGTTTGGCCCGAATGGGGCAGGGGTTCTCTGAAGCTTTCTTT.

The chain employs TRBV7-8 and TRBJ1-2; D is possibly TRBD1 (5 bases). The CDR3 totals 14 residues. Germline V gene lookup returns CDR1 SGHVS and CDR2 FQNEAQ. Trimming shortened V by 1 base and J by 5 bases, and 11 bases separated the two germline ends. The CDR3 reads CASSLGSTAYGYTF. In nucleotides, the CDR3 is TGTGCCAGCAGCTTAGGGTCGACAGCTTATGGCTACACCTTC.

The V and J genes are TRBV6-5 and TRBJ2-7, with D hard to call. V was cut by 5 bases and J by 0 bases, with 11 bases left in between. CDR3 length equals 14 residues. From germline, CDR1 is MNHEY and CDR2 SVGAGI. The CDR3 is CASSEMGFSYEQYF. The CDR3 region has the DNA TGTGCCAGCAGTGAGATGGGCTTCTCCTACGAGCAGTACTTC.

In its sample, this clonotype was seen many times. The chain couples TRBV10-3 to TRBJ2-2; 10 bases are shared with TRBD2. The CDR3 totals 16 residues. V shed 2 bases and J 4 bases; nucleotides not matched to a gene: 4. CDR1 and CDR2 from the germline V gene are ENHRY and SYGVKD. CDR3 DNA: TGTGCCATCAGTGAGGCGCTAGCGGGAGCCACCGGGGAGCTGTTTTTT. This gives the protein CAISEALAGATGELFF.

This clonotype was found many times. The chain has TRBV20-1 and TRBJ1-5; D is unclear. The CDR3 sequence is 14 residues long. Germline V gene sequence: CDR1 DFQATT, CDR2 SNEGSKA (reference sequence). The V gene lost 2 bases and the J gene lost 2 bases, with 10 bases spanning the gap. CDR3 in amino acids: CSARWGMGNQPQHF. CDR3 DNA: TGCAGTGCTAGATGGGGTATGGGCAATCAGCCCCAGCATTTT.

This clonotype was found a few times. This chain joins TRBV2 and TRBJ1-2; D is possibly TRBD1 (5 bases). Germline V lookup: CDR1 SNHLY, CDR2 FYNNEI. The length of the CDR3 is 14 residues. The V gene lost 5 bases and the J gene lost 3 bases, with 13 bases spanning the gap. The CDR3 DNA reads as TGTGCCAGCAGTCACAGGAGCGTGGACTATGGCTACACCTTC. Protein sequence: CASSHRSVDYGYTF.

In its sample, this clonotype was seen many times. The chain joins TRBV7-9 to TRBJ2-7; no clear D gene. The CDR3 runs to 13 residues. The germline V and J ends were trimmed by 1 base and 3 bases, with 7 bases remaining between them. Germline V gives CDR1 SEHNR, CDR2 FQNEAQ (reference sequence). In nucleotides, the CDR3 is TGTGCCAGCAGCTTAGAACAACTCTACGAGCAGTACTTC. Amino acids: CASSLEQLYEQYF. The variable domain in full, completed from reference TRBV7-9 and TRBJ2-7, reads DTGVSQNPRHKITKRGQNVTFRCDPISEHNRLYWYRQTLGQGPEFLTYFQNEAQLEKSRLLSDRFSAERPKGSFSTLEIQRTEQGDSAMYLCASSLEQLYEQYFGPGTRLTVT.

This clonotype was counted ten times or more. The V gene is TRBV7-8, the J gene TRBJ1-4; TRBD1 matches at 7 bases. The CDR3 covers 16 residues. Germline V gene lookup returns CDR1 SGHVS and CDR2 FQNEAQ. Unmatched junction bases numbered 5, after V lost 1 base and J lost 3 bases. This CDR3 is CASSLDRGGSNEKLFF. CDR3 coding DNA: TGTGCCAGCAGCTTAGACAGGGGTGGTTCTAATGAAAAACTGTTTTTT.

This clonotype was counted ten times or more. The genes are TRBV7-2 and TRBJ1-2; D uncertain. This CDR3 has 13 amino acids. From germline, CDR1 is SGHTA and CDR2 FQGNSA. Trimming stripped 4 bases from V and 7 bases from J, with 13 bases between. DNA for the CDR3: TGTGCCAGCAGCTCATACGACAAGGGTGGCTACACCTTC. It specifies CASSSYDKGGYTF.

CDR3 in amino acids: CASSSTGLYYGYTF. The CDR3 DNA follows: TGTGCCAGCAGTTCGACTGGCCTTTACTATGGCTACACCTTC. The V gene is TRBV6-2 or TRBV6-3, the J gene TRBJ1-2, with D unresolved. Germline V CDR1 and CDR2: MNHEY, SVGEGT. The CDR3 sequence is 14 residues long. The V and J ends lost 4 bases and 3 bases respectively, with 12 bases between them.

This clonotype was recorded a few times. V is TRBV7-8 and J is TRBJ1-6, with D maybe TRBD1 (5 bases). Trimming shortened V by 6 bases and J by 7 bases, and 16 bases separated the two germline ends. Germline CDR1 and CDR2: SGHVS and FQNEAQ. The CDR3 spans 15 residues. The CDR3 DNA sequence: TGTGCCAGCAGTTTACTCGACGGACAAAATTCACCCCTCCACTTT. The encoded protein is CASSLLDGQNSPLHF.

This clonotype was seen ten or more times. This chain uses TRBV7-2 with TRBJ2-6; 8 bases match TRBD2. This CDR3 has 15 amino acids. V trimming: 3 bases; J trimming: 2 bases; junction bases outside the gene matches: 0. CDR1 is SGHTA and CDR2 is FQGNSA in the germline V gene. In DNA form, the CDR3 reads TGTGCCAGCAGCTTCGGGGGGGCTGGGGCCAACGTCCTGACTTTC. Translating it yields CASSFGGAGANVLTF.

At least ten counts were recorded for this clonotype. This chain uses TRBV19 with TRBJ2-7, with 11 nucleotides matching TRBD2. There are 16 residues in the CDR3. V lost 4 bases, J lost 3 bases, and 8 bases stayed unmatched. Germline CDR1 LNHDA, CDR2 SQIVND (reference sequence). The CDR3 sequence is CASSNPTSGNVYEQYF. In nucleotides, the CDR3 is TGTGCCAGTAGTAATCCGACTAGCGGGAACGTCTACGAGCAGTACTTC.

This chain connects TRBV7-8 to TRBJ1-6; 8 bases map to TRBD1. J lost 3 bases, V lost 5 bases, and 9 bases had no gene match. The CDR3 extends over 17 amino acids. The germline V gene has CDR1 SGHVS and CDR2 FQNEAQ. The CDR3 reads CASSQLLGQGYNSPLHF. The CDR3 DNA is TGTGCCAGCAGCCAACTTCTCGGACAGGGCTATAATTCACCCCTCCACTTT.

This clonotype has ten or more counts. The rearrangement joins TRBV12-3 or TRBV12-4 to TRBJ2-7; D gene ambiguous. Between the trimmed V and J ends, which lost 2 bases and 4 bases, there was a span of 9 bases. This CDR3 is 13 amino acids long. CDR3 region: CASSLFRAYEQYF. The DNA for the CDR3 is TGTGCCAGCAGTTTATTCCGTGCGTACGAGCAGTACTTC.